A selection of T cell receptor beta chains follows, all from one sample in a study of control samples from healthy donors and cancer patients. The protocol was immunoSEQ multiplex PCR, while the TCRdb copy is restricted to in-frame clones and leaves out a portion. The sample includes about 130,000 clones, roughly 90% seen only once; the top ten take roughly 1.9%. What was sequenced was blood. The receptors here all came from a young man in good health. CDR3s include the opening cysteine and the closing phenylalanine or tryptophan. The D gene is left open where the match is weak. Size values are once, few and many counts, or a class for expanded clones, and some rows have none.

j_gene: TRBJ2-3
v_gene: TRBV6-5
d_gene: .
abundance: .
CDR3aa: CASNRPSGAGDTQYF
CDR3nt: TGTGCCAGCAATCGTCCCTCAGGGGCTGGAGATACGCAGTATTTT

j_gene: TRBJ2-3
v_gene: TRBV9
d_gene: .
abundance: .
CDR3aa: CASSVQGSTDTQYF
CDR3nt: TGTGCCAGCAGCGTACAGGGGAGCACAGATACGCAGTATTTT

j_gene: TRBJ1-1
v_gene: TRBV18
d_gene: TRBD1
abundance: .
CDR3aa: CASSPPAGGWLGTEAFF
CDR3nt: TGTGCCAGCTCACCACCAGCAGGGGGATGGTTGGGCACTGAAGCTTTCTTT

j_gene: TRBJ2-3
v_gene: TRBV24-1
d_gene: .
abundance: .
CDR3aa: CATSRESTDTQYF
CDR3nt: TGTGCCACCAGCCGGGAGAGCACAGATACGCAGTATTTT

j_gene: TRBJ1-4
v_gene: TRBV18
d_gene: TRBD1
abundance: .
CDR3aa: CASSPRQGEKLFF
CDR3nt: TGTGCCAGCTCACCCCGACAGGGTGAGAAACTGTTTTTT

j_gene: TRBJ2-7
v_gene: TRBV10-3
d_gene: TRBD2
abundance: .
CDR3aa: CAIREAGTSESYEQYF
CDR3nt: TGTGCCATCAGGGAGGCCGGGACTAGCGAAAGCTACGAGCAGTACTTC

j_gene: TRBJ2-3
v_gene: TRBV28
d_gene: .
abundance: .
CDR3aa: CASSLGHKGLYF
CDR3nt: TGTGCCAGCAGTTTAGGACATAAGGGTCTGTATTTT

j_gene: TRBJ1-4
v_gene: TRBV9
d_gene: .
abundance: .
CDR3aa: CASSADPVNEKLFF
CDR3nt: TGTGCCAGCAGCGCAGACCCGGTTAATGAAAAACTGTTTTTT

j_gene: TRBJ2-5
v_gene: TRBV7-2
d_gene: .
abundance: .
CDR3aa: CASSSPPKTQYF
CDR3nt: TGTGCCAGCAGCTCCCCACCCAAGACCCAGTACTTC

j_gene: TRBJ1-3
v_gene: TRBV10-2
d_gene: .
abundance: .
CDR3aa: CASSEAGGVTGNTIYF
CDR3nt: TGCGCCAGCAGTGAAGCTGGAGGGGTAACTGGAAACACCATATATTTT

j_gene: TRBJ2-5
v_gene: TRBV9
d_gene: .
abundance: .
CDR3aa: CASAYAPQETQYF
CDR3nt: TGTGCCAGCGCGTACGCCCCTCAAGAGACCCAGTACTTC

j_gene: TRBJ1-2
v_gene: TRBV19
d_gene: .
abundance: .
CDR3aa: CASRETGAYGYTF
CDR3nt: TGTGCCAGTCGAGAAACAGGTGCCTATGGCTACACCTTC

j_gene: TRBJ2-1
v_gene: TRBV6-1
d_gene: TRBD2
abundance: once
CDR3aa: CASSEGLAGGNEQFF
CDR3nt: TGTGCCAGCAGTGAAGGACTAGCGGGAGGGAATGAGCAGTTCTTC

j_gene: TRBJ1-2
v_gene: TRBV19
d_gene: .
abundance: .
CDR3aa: CASSSATVVYGYTF
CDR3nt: TGTGCCAGTAGTTCGGCCACGGTGGTCTATGGCTACACCTTC

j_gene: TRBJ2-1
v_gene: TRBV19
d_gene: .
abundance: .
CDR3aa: CASSLGPGTKQFF
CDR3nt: TGTGCCAGTAGTCTAGGCCCTGGAACAAAGCAGTTCTTC

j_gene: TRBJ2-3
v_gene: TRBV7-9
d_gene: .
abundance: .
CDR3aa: CASSLLAAPTDTQYF
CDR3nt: TGTGCCAGCAGCCTCCTCGCGGCCCCCACAGATACGCAGTATTTT

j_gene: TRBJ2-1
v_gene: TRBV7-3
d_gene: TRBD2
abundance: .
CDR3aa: CASSSTSGKNINEQFF
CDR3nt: TGTGCCAGCAGCTCAACTAGCGGGAAAAATATCAATGAGCAGTTCTTC

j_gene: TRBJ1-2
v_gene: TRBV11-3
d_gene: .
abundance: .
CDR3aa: CASSPPLFETPVPYGYTF
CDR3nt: TGTGCCAGCAGCCCACCTCTATTCGAGACACCGGTTCCCTATGGCTACACCTTC

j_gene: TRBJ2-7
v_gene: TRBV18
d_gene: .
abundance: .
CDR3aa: CASSPPAGTYEQYF
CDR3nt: TGTGCCAGCTCACCACCGGCGGGAACCTACGAGCAGTACTTC

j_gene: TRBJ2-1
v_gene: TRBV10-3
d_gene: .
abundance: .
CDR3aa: CAIDRENEQFF
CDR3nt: TGTGCCATCGATAGGGAGAATGAGCAGTTCTTC

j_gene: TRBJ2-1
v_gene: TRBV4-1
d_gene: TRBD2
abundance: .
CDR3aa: CASSTTSGRASNEQFF
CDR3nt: TGCGCCAGCAGCACGACTAGCGGGAGGGCCAGCAATGAGCAGTTCTTC

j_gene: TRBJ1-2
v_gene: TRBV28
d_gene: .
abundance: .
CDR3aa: CASSLRQRSHGYTF
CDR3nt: TGTGCCAGCAGTTTGAGGCAGCGATCTCATGGCTACACCTTC

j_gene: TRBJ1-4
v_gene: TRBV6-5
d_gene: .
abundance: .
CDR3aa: CASSRGTNEKLFF
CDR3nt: TGTGCCAGCTCGCGGGGGACTAATGAAAAACTGTTTTTT

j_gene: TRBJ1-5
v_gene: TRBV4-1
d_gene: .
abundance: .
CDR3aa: CASSVQFNQPQHF
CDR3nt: TGCGCCAGCAGCGTCCAGTTCAATCAGCCCCAGCATTTT

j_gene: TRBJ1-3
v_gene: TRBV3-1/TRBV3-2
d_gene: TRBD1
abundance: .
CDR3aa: CASSLATGRGNTIYF
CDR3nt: TGTGCCAGCAGTCTAGCGACAGGGAGAGGAAACACCATATATTTT

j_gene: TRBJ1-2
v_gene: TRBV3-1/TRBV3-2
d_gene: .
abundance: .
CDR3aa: CASSPPWERDGYTF
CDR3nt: TGTGCCAGCAGCCCACCTTGGGAGAGAGATGGCTACACCTTC

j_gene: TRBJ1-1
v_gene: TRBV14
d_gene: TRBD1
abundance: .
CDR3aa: CASSQIRGQGGRMNTEAFF
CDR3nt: TGTGCCAGCAGCCAAATTCGGGGACAGGGAGGACGCATGAACACTGAAGCTTTCTTT

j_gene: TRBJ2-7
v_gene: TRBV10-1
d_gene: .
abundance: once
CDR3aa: CATMTREQYF
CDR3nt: TGCGCCACCATGACCCGCGAGCAGTACTTC

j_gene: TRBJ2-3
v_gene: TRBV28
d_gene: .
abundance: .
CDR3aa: CASIESGRRSTDTQYF
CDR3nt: TGTGCCAGCATTGAATCGGGACGGCGAAGCACAGATACGCAGTATTTT

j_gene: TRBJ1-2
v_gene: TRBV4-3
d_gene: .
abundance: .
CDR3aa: CASSQEHTVYGYTF
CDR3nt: TGCGCCAGCAGCCAAGAACATACAGTGTATGGCTACACCTTC

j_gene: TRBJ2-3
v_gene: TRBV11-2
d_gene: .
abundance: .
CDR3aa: CASSFGQGSLTDTQYF
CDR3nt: TGTGCCAGCAGCTTTGGTCAGGGGAGCCTCACAGATACGCAGTATTTT

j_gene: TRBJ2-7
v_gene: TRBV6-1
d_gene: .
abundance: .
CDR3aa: CASSESLSTEQYF
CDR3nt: TGTGCCAGCAGTGAATCGTTGTCAACCGAGCAGTACTTC

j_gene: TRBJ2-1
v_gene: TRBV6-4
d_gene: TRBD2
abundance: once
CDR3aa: CASSEEALAGYEQFF
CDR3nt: TGTGCCAGCAGCGAGGAGGCTCTAGCGGGATATGAGCAGTTCTTC

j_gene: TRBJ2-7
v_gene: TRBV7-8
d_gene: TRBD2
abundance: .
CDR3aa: CASSFVAGVSYEQYF
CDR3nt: TGTGCCAGCAGCTTCGTAGCGGGAGTCTCCTACGAGCAGTACTTC

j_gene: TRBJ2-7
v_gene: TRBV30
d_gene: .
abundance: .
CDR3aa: CAWSVTPEGGYEQYF
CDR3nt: TGTGCCTGGAGTGTAACGCCCGAAGGAGGATACGAGCAGTACTTC

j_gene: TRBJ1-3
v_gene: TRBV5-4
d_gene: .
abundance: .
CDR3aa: CASSLAGSGNTIYF
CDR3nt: TGTGCCAGCAGCTTGGCCGGGAGCGGAAACACCATATATTTT

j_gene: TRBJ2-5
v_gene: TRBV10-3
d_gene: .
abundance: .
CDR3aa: CAISESTGRLQTQYF
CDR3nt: TGTGCCATCAGTGAGTCTACAGGCAGGCTCCAGACCCAGTACTTC

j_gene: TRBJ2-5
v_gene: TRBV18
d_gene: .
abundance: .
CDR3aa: CASSPLSIEGGTQYF
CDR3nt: TGTGCCAGCTCACCACTCAGCATTGAGGGGGGGACCCAGTACTTC

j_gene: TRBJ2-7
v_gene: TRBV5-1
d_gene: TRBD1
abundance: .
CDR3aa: CASSRVPGQSSYEQYF
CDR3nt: TGCGCCAGCAGCCGGGTTCCGGGACAGAGCTCCTACGAGCAGTACTTC

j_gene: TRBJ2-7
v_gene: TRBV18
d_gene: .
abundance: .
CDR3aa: CASSPTQDYTYEQYF
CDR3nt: TGTGCCAGCTCACCGACGCAGGACTATACTTACGAGCAGTACTTC

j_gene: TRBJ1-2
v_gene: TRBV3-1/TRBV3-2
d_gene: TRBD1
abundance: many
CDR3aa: CASSHADRAYGYTF
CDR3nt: TGTGCCAGCAGCCATGCTGACAGGGCTTATGGCTACACCTTC

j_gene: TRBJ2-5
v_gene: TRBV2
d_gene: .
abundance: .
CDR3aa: CASSEEGRQGPGNF
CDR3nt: TGTGCCAGCAGTGAAGAGGGTCGTCAGGGGCCCGGGAACTTC

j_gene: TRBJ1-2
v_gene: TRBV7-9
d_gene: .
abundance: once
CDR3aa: CASSLSSGNGYTF
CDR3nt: TGTGCCAGCAGCTTATCATCAGGGAACGGCTACACCTTC